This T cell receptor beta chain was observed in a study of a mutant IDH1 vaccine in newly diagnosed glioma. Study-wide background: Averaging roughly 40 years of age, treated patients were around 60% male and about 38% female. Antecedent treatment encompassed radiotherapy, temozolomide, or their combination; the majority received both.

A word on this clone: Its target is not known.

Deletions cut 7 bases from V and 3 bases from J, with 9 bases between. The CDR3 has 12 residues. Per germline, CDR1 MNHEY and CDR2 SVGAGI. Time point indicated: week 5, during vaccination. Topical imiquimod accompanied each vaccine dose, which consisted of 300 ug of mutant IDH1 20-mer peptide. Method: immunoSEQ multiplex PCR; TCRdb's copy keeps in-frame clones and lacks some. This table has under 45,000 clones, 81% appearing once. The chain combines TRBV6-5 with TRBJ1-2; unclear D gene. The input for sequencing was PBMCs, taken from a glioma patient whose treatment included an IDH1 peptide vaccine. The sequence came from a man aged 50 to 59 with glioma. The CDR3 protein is CASIGQDYGYTF. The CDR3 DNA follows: TGTGCCAGCATAGGGCAGGACTATGGCTACACCTTC.